The 29 T cell receptor beta chains below come from one sample, sequenced in a study of T cell responses to AZD1222 COVID-19 vaccine. Sequencing was performed with immunoSEQ multiplex PCR; in TCRdb, only in-frame clones are kept and a portion is missing. Here the sample spans roughly 200,000 clones, 80% to 95% being singletons. Sequencing used peripheral blood, obtained 28 days after the second AZD1222 dose. These receptors came from an adult who received the AZD1222 COVID-19 vaccine.

This rearrangement joins TRBV28 to TRBJ1-2; D is possibly TRBD1 (6 bases). V was pared by 5 bases and J by 7 bases, with 11 bases between. This CDR3 spans 12 amino acids. In germline, CDR1 is MDHEN, CDR2 SYDVKM. The CDR3 DNA sequence: TGTGCCAGCAGTGAACAGGGACCTGGCTACACCTTC. As protein: CASSEQGPGYTF.

This clone showed up just once. This sequence joins TRBV12-5 and TRBJ1-1, with 7 bases lining up with TRBD1. The CDR3 runs to 15 residues. Trimming removed 5 bases from V and 3 bases from J; junction bases left unmatched: 9. Germline CDR1 and CDR2: LGHNT and FRNRAP. The CDR3 DNA reads TGTGCTAGTGGTCCCCCGACAGGGTTTCACACTGAAGCTTTCTTT. Its translation: CASGPPTGFHTEAFF.

This chain links TRBV6-5 with TRBJ2-7, with TRBD1 as a possible D gene (5 bases). The V and J ends lost 5 bases and 4 bases respectively, with 18 bases between them. Germline V lookup: CDR1 MNHEY, CDR2 SVGAGI. This CDR3 has 15 amino acids. In DNA, the CDR3 is TGTGCCAGCAGTCCCCCGGGCAGGGATCGGTACGAGCAGTACTTC. It codes for CASSPPGRDRYEQYF.

The rearrangement uses TRBV2 and TRBJ2-7, with 9 bases lining up with TRBD1. The length of the CDR3 is 14 residues. J gave up 3 bases and V 7 bases, and 7 bases lay outside the gene matches. Germline V gene data show CDR1 as SNHLY and CDR2 as FYNNEI. In DNA, the CDR3 is TGTGCCAGCAAATCCGGGGACAGGGACTACGAGCAGTACTTC. It encodes CASKSGDRDYEQYF.

The chain has TRBV5-1 and TRBJ1-3; D is unclear. The CDR3 covers 13 residues. The germline V and J ends were trimmed by 1 base and 2 bases, with 4 bases remaining between them. Germline CDR1 and CDR2: SGHRS and YFSETQ. CDR3 bases: TGCGCCAGCAGCTTGACTCCTGGAAACACCATATATTTT. Translating gives CASSLTPGNTIYF.

The chain couples TRBV6-5 to TRBJ2-7, with D maybe TRBD1 (5 bases). The CDR3 has 13 amino acids. Deletions cut 9 bases from V and 2 bases from J, with 14 bases between. CDR1 is MNHEY and CDR2 is SVGAGI in the germline V gene. The CDR3 nucleotides read TGTGCCAGTTTACTACAGGAGCCCTACGAGCAGTACTTC. Translated, it gives CASLLQEPYEQYF.

J is TRBJ2-7 and V is TRBV14, with D perhaps being TRBD1 or TRBD2 (5 bases each). Per the germline V gene, CDR1 is SGHDN and CDR2 is FVKESK. The CDR3 length is 16 residues. The V end was cut by 4 bases, the J end by 4 bases, with 20 bases between. The CDR3 here is CASSPLNLRERYEQYF. CDR3 in DNA: TGTGCCAGCAGCCCTTTAAACCTCAGGGAGCGGTACGAGCAGTACTTC.

Remarks on this clone: An end of the junction differs from the germline gene, which may be a read error. J is TRBJ2-7 and V is TRBV5-6; unclear D gene. Germline-derived CDR1 and CDR2 are SGHDT and YYEEEE. This CDR3 region has 8 residues. The CDR3 is CASSSSHF. In nucleotides, the CDR3 is TGTGCCAGCAGCTCGTCCCACTTC.

This sequence joins TRBV5-4 and TRBJ1-2; possibly TRBD1 for D (6 bases). The CDR3 contains 17 residues. From germline, CDR1 is SGHNT and CDR2 YYREEE (reference sequence). V lost 3 bases to trimming and J lost 8 bases, with 26 bases between them. This chain's CDR3 is CASSSSDLVAGAGGYTF. CDR3 bases: TGTGCCAGCAGCTCTTCTGACTTGGTCGCAGGGGCAGGCGGCTACACCTTC.

The rearrangement joins TRBV29-1 to TRBJ2-3, with D unresolved. CDR1 is SQVTM and CDR2 is ANQGSEA in the germline V gene. This CDR3 region has 12 residues. Trimming removed 1 base at V and 8 bases at J, with 10 bases between. The DNA of the CDR3 is TGCAGCGTTGAAGGGGTACAAGGTACGCAGTATTTT. It yields the protein CSVEGVQGTQYF.

This sequence joins TRBV28 and TRBJ2-1, with D hard to call. The CDR3 runs 11 residues. The V gene lost 4 bases and the J gene lost 6 bases, with 4 bases spanning the gap. Per the germline V gene, CDR1 is MDHEN and CDR2 is SYDVKM. The CDR3 coding sequence is TGTGCCAGCAGTTCCCGCAATGAGCAGTTCTTC. Encoded protein: CASSSRNEQFF. Full variable domain (rest looked up from reference TRBV28 and TRBJ2-1): DVKVTQSSRYLVKRTGEKVFLECVQDMDHENMFWYRQDPGLGLRLIYFSYDVKMKEKGDIPEGYSVSREKKERFSLILESASTNQTSMYLCASSSRNEQFFGPGTRLTVL.

The chain joins TRBV3-1 (or the pseudogene TRBV3-2) to TRBJ2-7; D perhaps matches TRBD1 (6 bases). The CDR3 runs 13 residues. The germline V gene has CDR1 LGHDT and CDR2 YNNKEL (reference sequence). Trimming removed 4 bases at V and 3 bases at J, with 10 bases between. CDR3 amino acids: CASSLRDNYEQYF. CDR3 DNA: TGTGCCAGCAGCCTCCGGGACAACTACGAGCAGTACTTC.

The genes are TRBV7-8 and TRBJ1-4; D is ambiguous. The CDR3 extends over 15 amino acids. CDR1 is SGHVS and CDR2 is FQNEAQ in the germline V gene. The V end lost 5 bases, the J end lost 4 bases, and 14 bases lay between the germline ends. In DNA, the CDR3 is TGTGCCAGCAGCCCCCGAGGGCGGGGTAATGAAAAACTGTTTTTT. This translates into CASSPRGRGNEKLFF.

V usage is TRBV30 and J usage is TRBJ1-5, with unresolved D. Germline V CDR1 and CDR2: GTSNPN, SVGIG (reference sequence). The V end lost 2 bases, the J end lost 0 bases, and 11 bases lay between the germline ends. The CDR3 loop spans 15 amino acids. The CDR3 reads CAWSNRESSNQPQHF. CDR3 coding DNA: TGTGCCTGGAGTAACCGCGAGAGTAGCAATCAGCCCCAGCATTTT.

The rearrangement joins TRBV7-3 to TRBJ1-1, with D unresolved. This CDR3 has 13 residues. Trimming stripped 3 bases from V and 1 base from J, with 6 bases between. Germline-derived CDR1 and CDR2 are SGHTA and FQGTGA. CDR3 in DNA: TGTGCCAGCAGCTTTAACGGGAACACTGAAGCTTTCTTT. This sequence encodes CASSFNGNTEAFF.

V and J are TRBV19 and TRBJ1-6; D not certain. V gave up 5 bases and J gave up 7 bases, with 15 bases separating them. In germline, CDR1 is LNHDA, CDR2 SQIVND (reference sequence). The CDR3 covers 15 residues. The CDR3 sequence is CASSPRAAVNSPLHF. The CDR3 coding sequence is TGTGCCAGTAGTCCTCGGGCGGCTGTAAATTCACCCCTCCACTTT.

V gene TRBV4-1 combines with J gene TRBJ2-3; 8 bases are a match to TRBD1. Germline-derived CDR1 and CDR2 are MGHRA and YSYEKL. The ends lost 4 bases at V and 9 bases at J; junction bases unmatched: 3. The CDR3 has 12 residues. CDR3 sequence reads: CASSLDRATQYF. In DNA form, the CDR3 reads TGCGCCAGCAGCCTGGACAGGGCAACGCAGTATTTT.

The gene calls are TRBV6-2 or TRBV6-3 and TRBJ2-7; no firm D call. The CDR3 consists of 12 residues. CDR1 and CDR2 from the germline V gene are MNHEY and SVGEGT. V shed 2 bases and J shed 4 bases, with 6 bases lying between them. The CDR3 is CASSYPLYEQYF. As DNA, the CDR3 is TGTGCCAGCAGTTACCCCTTATACGAGCAGTACTTC.

The chain has TRBV5-8 and TRBJ2-6; maybe TRBD1 (7 bases). CDR1 is SGHTS and CDR2 is YDEGEE in the germline V gene. V was pared by 3 bases and J by 0 bases, with 19 bases between. This CDR3 has 19 residues. The CDR3 sequence: CASSSGVGRGNSGANVLTF. CDR3 DNA sequence: TGTGCCAGCAGCTCGGGAGTGGGCAGGGGGAACTCTGGGGCCAACGTCCTGACTTTC.

The J gene is TRBJ2-3, the V gene TRBV5-1, with D maybe TRBD2 (6 bases). V lost 2 bases, J lost 6 bases, and 7 bases lay in between. This CDR3 comprises 12 residues. Germline values: CDR1 SGHRS, CDR2 YFSETQ. The CDR3 sequence is CASSFLADTQYF. The CDR3 DNA sequence: TGCGCCAGCAGCTTTCTAGCGGATACGCAGTATTTT.

V gene TRBV28 combines with J gene TRBJ2-7; unclear D gene. Germline loops: CDR1 MDHEN, CDR2 SYDVKM. The CDR3 runs to 12 residues. Trimming took 6 bases from V and 10 from J, leaving 16 bases between them. The CDR3 loop is CASRAPAALQYF. The CDR3 DNA reads as TGTGCCAGCAGGGCACCGGCTGCGCTACAGTACTTC.

This chain connects TRBV19 to TRBJ1-3; D not resolved. Trimming shortened V by 5 bases and J by 2 bases, and 13 bases separated the two germline ends. The CDR3 spans 15 residues. CDR1 and CDR2 (germline): LNHDA, SQIVND (reference sequence). The CDR3 spells CASSAAGLTGNTIYF. CDR3 in DNA: TGTGCCAGTAGTGCGGCCGGGCTAACTGGAAACACCATATATTTT.

This chain links TRBV7-9 with TRBJ2-2, with 10 bases lining up with TRBD1. The CDR3 consists of 15 residues. CDR1 and CDR2 from the germline V gene are SEHNR and FQNEAQ (reference sequence). V shed 5 bases, J shed 4 bases, and the junction held 4 bases outside the gene matches. CDR3 region: CASSRQGAVTGELFF. In DNA form, the CDR3 reads TGTGCCAGCAGCAGACAGGGGGCGGTCACCGGGGAGCTGTTTTTT.

CDR3 in DNA: TGTGCCAGTAGTAGCAGACTACAGGATGAGCAGTTCTTC. Encoded protein: CASSSRLQDEQFF. V and J are TRBV19 and TRBJ2-1; TRBD1 or TRBD2 may be the D gene (5 bases each). This CDR3 is 13 amino acids long. Germline CDR1 and CDR2: LNHDA and SQIVND (reference sequence). The V gene lost 4 bases and the J gene lost 8 bases, with 12 bases spanning the gap.

The V gene is TRBV11-3, the J gene TRBJ1-1; D call uncertain. Germline CDR1 reads SGHNT; CDR2 reads YENEEA. V was cut by 5 bases and J by 5 bases, with 9 bases left in between. The CDR3 length is 12 residues. CDR3 protein: CASSHPVTEAFF. The CDR3 region has the DNA TGTGCCAGCAGCCACCCCGTAACTGAAGCTTTCTTT.

The V call is TRBV7-8, the J call TRBJ2-7; 9 bases agree with TRBD1. V lost 5 bases to trimming and J lost 2 bases; unmatched junction nucleotides: 4. This CDR3 contains 14 residues. Germline lookup yields CDR1 SGHVS and CDR2 FQNEAQ. CDR3 sequence reads: CASSPRDRAYEQYF. The CDR3, as DNA: TGTGCCAGCAGCCCCCGGGACAGGGCCTACGAGCAGTACTTC.

J is TRBJ2-6 and V is TRBV14, with D uncertain. V was trimmed by 2 bases and J by 1 base, leaving 3 bases between them. The CDR3 totals 14 residues. CDR1 SGHDN and CDR2 FVKESK come from the germline V gene. CDR3 residues: CASSQLSGANVLTF. CDR3 nucleotides: TGTGCCAGCAGCCAACTGTCTGGGGCCAACGTCCTGACTTTC. Combining the CDR3 with reference TRBV14 and TRBJ2-6 gives the whole variable domain EAGVTQFPSHSVIEKGQTVTLRCDPISGHDNLYWYRRVMGKEIKFLLHFVKESKQDESGMPNNRFLAERTGGTYSTLKVQPAELEDSGVYFCASSQLSGANVLTFGAGSRLTVL.

J is TRBJ2-7 and V is TRBV24-1; D gene unclear. Between the trimmed V and J ends, which lost 7 bases and 2 bases, there was a span of 14 bases. CDR1 and CDR2 (germline): KGHDR, SFDVKD. The CDR3 contains 14 residues. The CDR3 loop is CATSASEAPYEQYF. Written as DNA, the CDR3 is TGTGCCACCAGCGCCTCAGAGGCCCCCTACGAGCAGTACTTC.

This clone was detected only a few times. The chain recombines TRBV20-1 with TRBJ1-1; D unresolved. This CDR3 region has 12 residues. Germline values: CDR1 DFQATT, CDR2 SNEGSKA (reference sequence). The ends were cut back, 3 bases at V and 1 base at J, with 6 bases in the middle. The CDR3 DNA reads as TGCAGTGCTAGTTCCGGGAACACTGAAGCTTTCTTT. It is translated as CSASSGNTEAFF.